This paragraph covers one T cell receptor beta chain sequence. Its antigen is unidentified. Isolated RNA was reverse transcribed into cDNA used as the sequencing template. The repertoire was sequenced with immunoSEQ multiplex PCR; TCRdb's copy has only in-frame clones and lacks some. The table includes 89,000 or so clones, roughly 51% detected once. The sorting of PBMCs gave CD4+ and CD8+ T cells. The data belong to a study of CD8+ T cells in alopecia areata. Study findings and constraints: Scalp lesions, especially in alopecia totalis/universalis, had higher clonality than normal scalp.

The CDR3 totals 14 residues. Germline V gene data show CDR1 as SQVTM and CDR2 as ANQGSEA. With V trimmed by 4 bases and J by 6 bases, 8 bases remained unmatched. The sequencing input was NKG2D-high CD8+ T cells sorted from blood. This sequence originates from a human donor with alopecia areata. The J gene is TRBJ2-1, the V gene TRBV29-1; TRBD2 agrees at 8 bases. The chain's CDR3 is CSVVVVGLANEQFF. CDR3 bases: TGCAGCGTTGTTGTAGTTGGACTAGCCAATGAGCAGTTCTTC.